This TCR beta chain came from a study of response to subunit inactivated influenza vaccine. Study-level points and caveats: Seasonal influenza vaccination, on each occasion, was suggested by the authors to recruit few new T cells.

V dropped 5 bases and J dropped 4 bases, with 12 bases sitting between them. The CDR3 contains 14 residues. CDR1 and CDR2 (germline): MNHEY, SVGEGT. A remark on this clonotype: Its antigen is undetermined.

TCRdb reprocessed the RT-PCR reads with MiXCR, giving one entry per CDR3 protein. There are 500,000 to 600,000 distinct CDR3 sequences in the sample; 15% to 20% occur only once, and over 2.5% lies in the top ten. Sequences were derived from CD4+ T cells sorted from PBMCs, sampled less than 25 months after vaccination. The receptor was derived from a man between 50 and 69 years old who received an inactivated influenza vaccine. The chain uses TRBV6-2 or TRBV6-3 and TRBJ2-1; a weak D match, TRBD2 (6 bases). The CDR3 DNA sequence: TGTGCCAGCAGTCGTTCTAGCGCGTACAATGAGCAGTTCTTC. Translation: CASSRSSAYNEQFF.